This TCR beta chain was sequenced during a study of tumor-infiltrating lymphocytes in primary liver carcinoma. Blood RNA originated from unsorted whole blood, with germline DNA additionally extracted. This clonotype showed up just a few times. Starting material of about 0.45 ug total RNA yielded TCR beta cDNA via a constant-region primer. ARM-PCR was slightly modified, and three nested multiplex PCR rounds with it gave rise to the TCR beta libraries. The two initial PCR rounds, 9 to 11 cycles each, used TRBV1-TRBV30 forward and C-beta reverse primers. TCRdb called the multiplex PCR reads again in MiXCR, with one record for every CDR3 protein. Among around 330,000 distinct CDR3 sequences listed, 65% were seen once. The germline V gene encodes CDR1 SGHRS and CDR2 YFSETQ. Trimming cost V 6 bases and J 3 bases, with 17 bases left between them. The CDR3 has 15 amino acids.

The rearrangement uses TRBV5-1 and TRBJ2-3; D unclear. Source material: peripheral blood. This TCR was sampled from a man aged 40-49 years with primary liver carcinoma and hepatitis B virus infection. In DNA, the CDR3 is TGCGCCAGCACCGAAACTGACCCTCGGACAGATACGCAGTATTTT. It encodes CASTETDPRTDTQYF.